This T cell receptor (beta chain) was captured by sequencing in a study of T cells in Graves' hyperthyroidism and ophthalmopathy. Study-wide findings and caveats: Ophthalmopathy, as predicted by the model, came a median approximately 6.5 months after the prediction.

This clonotype was detected only a few times. Its antigen is unidentified. This CDR3 spans 20 amino acids. Germline values: CDR1 SEHNR, CDR2 FQNEAQ (reference sequence). Trimming removed 5 bases from V and 3 bases from J; junction bases left unmatched: 20. RNA transcripts served as the template for amplifying TCR beta CDR3 regions. Primed by the HTBI set, a first-round RT-PCR was run on the TCR CDR3. In TCRdb, the multiplex PCR reads were re-called with MiXCR into one record per CDR3 protein. Of more than 300,000 distinct CDR3 sequences listed, about 15% were seen once; the top ten hold roughly 35%. The study excluded patients with uncontrolled infection, other autoimmune disease, pregnancy or lactation. Blood was drawn at first hyperthyroidism diagnosis, before any ophthalmopathy symptoms.

This clonotype was sampled from a woman younger than 45 with Graves' hyperthyroidism that later progressed to Graves' ophthalmopathy. Source material: blood. The J gene is TRBJ2-1, the V gene TRBV7-9; 9 nucleotides match TRBD2. This CDR3 is CASSPRASGGSLPNYNEQFF. The CDR3, as DNA: TGTGCCAGCAGCCCCCGGGCGAGCGGGGGGTCTCTCCCCAACTACAATGAGCAGTTCTTC.